This TCR beta chain was obtained from a study of blood T cells in healthy people across ages. It was with a sample-barcoded 5' primer and a J-beta primer mix that a second PCR of roughly 7 to 12 cycles was run. TCRdb redid the calling of the 5' RACE reads with MiXCR, one entry per CDR3 protein. In the table there are 1,800,000 or so distinct CDR3 sequences, around 40% of which are singletons. Per germline, CDR1 SGHRS and CDR2 YFSETQ. The CDR3 extends over 14 amino acids. Trimming stripped 0 bases from V and 4 bases from J, with 9 bases between. Sample: blood. This chain connects TRBV5-1 to TRBJ2-3; the D is unclear. The receptor was isolated from a human donor in good health. The CDR3 DNA is TGCGCCAGCAGCTTGGGCCGATTCTCAGATACGCAGTATTTT. This encodes CASSLGRFSDTQYF.